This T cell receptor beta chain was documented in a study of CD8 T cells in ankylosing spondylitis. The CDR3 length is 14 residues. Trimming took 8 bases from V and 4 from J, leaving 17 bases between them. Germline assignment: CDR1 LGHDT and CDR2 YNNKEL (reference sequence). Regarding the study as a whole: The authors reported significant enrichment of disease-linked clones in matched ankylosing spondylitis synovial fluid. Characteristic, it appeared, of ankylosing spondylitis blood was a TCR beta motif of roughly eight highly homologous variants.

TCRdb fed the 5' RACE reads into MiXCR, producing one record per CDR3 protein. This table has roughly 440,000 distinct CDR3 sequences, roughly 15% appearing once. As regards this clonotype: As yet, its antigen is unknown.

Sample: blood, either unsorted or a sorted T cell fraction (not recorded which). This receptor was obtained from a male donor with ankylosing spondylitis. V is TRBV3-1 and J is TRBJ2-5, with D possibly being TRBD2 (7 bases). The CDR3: CASDRRGSRETQYF. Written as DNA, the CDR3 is TGTGCCAGCGACAGGCGCGGGAGTCGAGAGACCCAGTACTTC.